This TCR beta chain came from a study of CD8+CD57+ T cells in acquired aplastic anemia. Researchers used genomic DNA as the template to profile TCR beta VDJ and CDR3. MiXCR, applied by TCRdb to the reads, yields one record per CDR3 protein. This table holds roughly 98,000 distinct CDR3 sequences, 55% to 80% found once. Patients sequenced had flow cytometry evidence of CD8+CD57+ cell expansion. The sequence came from a human donor with aplastic anemia. Material for sequencing was sorted CD4+, CD8+, or CD8+CD57+ T cells (not recorded which) from PBMCs.

This CDR3 is CSVEVHSNYGYTF. CDR3 in DNA: TGCAGCGTTGAAGTACACTCGAACTATGGCTACACCTTC. The J gene is TRBJ1-2, the V gene TRBV29-1; D not resolved. This CDR3 is built from 13 residues. With 1 base removed from V and 2 bases from J, the gap between germline ends came to 8 bases. Germline CDR1 SQVTM, CDR2 ANQGSEA.